One and the same sample provided the 25 T cell receptor beta chains below, sequenced in a study of T cell responses to AZD1222 COVID-19 vaccine. Libraries were prepared by immunoSEQ multiplex PCR; TCRdb keeps only in-frame clonotypes and omits some of them. In the table there are over 120,000 clones, just under 95% of which are singletons. The sample here was peripheral blood, taken on day 0 of AZD1222 vaccination. These TCRs come from an adult in good health.

The CDR3 region is CASSRRGAKESYNSPLHF. DNA of the CDR3: TGCGCCAGCAGCCGGCGGGGGGCGAAGGAGTCCTATAATTCACCCCTCCACTTT. The chain joins TRBV5-1 to TRBJ1-6, with D possibly matching TRBD1 (6 bases). V lost 4 bases and J 1 base, leaving 18 bases between the germline ends. CDR3 length: 18 amino acids. The V gene's germline CDR1 is SGHRS and CDR2 YFSETQ.

The chain combines TRBV2 with TRBJ1-2; 9 nucleotides line up with TRBD1. With V trimmed by 2 bases and J by 8 bases, 12 bases remained unmatched. Germline assignment: CDR1 SNHLY and CDR2 FYNNEI. The length of the CDR3 is 16 residues. CDR3 bases: TGTGCCAGCAGTGAAATATCCGGGGGACAGGGTGCGGGCTACACCTTC. Protein: CASSEISGGQGAGYTF.

The CDR3 coding sequence is TGTGCCAGCAGTTACCAGCTAGCGGGGGCCCACAATGAGCAGTTCTTC. It specifies CASSYQLAGAHNEQFF. The V and J genes are TRBV6-5 and TRBJ2-1; 10 bases line up with TRBD2. The CDR3 consists of 16 residues. The V gene's germline CDR1 is MNHEY and CDR2 SVGAGI. After removal of 2 bases from V and 5 bases from J, the junction contained 6 bases not matched to a gene.

The chain combines TRBV28 with TRBJ2-3; 9 nucleotides agree with TRBD1. The CDR3 is 20 residues long. CDR1 MDHEN and CDR2 SYDVKM come from the germline V gene. Unmatched junction bases numbered 20, after V lost 5 bases and J lost 2 bases. CDR3 nucleotides: TGTGCCAGCAGTCCCATCGACAGGGGGTGGGCGGGAGTCATCACAGATACGCAGTATTTT. This sequence encodes CASSPIDRGWAGVITDTQYF.

V gene TRBV27 combines with J gene TRBJ2-2; D unclear. Trimming pared 8 bases from V and 2 bases from J, leaving 9 bases between. Germline CDR1 reads MNHEY; CDR2 reads SMNVEV (reference sequence). The CDR3 extends over 13 amino acids. The DNA for the CDR3 is TGTGCCAGCCGGATTACCAACACCGGGGAGCTGTTTTTT. Translated, it gives CASRITNTGELFF.

This chain joins TRBV10-3 and TRBJ2-3, with TRBD2 matching 16 bases. This CDR3 region has 19 residues. V dropped 3 bases and J dropped 3; count of bases not matched to a gene: 9. The germline V gene has CDR1 ENHRY and CDR2 SYGVKD. CDR3 DNA sequence: TGTGCCATCAGTGATACCGGGACTAGCGGGGGGGCAGGGACAGATACGCAGTATTTT. Encoded protein: CAISDTGTSGGAGTDTQYF.

CDR3 sequence: CASSLAIGRGTEAFF. In DNA, the CDR3 is TGTGCCAGCAGCTTAGCGATTGGCAGGGGGACTGAAGCTTTCTTT. The chain has TRBV7-2 and TRBJ1-1; the match to TRBD1 covers 7 bases. Trimming at V came to 0 bases and at J to 5 bases, leaving 6 bases not matched to a gene. Germline CDR1 is SGHTA and CDR2 is FQGNSA. CDR3 length: 15 residues.

This chain connects TRBV7-9 to TRBJ1-4, with 9 positions matching TRBD1. The CDR3 sequence is 16 residues long. From germline, CDR1 is SEHNR and CDR2 FQNEAQ (reference sequence). The V gene end was trimmed by 5 bases and the J gene end by 5 bases; junction bases not matched to a gene: 9. CDR3 DNA: TGTGCCAGCAGCCCCCCGGGACAGGGACTCAATGAAAAACTGTTTTTT. It specifies CASSPPGQGLNEKLFF.

V gene TRBV7-6 combines with J gene TRBJ2-7; D is perhaps TRBD1 (5 bases). V was clipped by 4 bases and J by 6 bases, with 16 bases between them. This CDR3 contains 14 residues. Germline V gives CDR1 SGHVS, CDR2 FNYEAQ. The CDR3 region is CASSSSSWGGEQYF. The DNA of the CDR3 is TGTGCCAGCAGCTCCTCCTCATGGGGCGGCGAGCAGTACTTC.

The rearrangement links TRBV6-5 to TRBJ1-5; D gene unclear. The V gene lost 5 bases and the J gene lost 6 bases, with 11 bases spanning the gap. Germline V CDR1 and CDR2: MNHEY, SVGAGI. This CDR3 comprises 13 residues. CDR3 sequence: CASSPLASQPQHF. CDR3 DNA sequence: TGTGCCAGCAGTCCGCTAGCTAGTCAGCCCCAGCATTTT.

The gene calls are TRBV25-1 and TRBJ1-6, with D perhaps TRBD1 (5 bases). The CDR3 extends over 16 amino acids. The germline V and J ends were trimmed by 4 bases and 10 bases, with 20 bases remaining between them. Per germline, CDR1 MGHDK and CDR2 SYGVNS. The chain's CDR3 is CASSARQEGFYSPLHF. DNA of the CDR3: TGTGCCAGCAGTGCTCGGCAGGAGGGGTTTTACTCACCCCTCCACTTT.

The chain combines TRBV12-3 or TRBV12-4 with TRBJ2-2; a weak D match, TRBD1 (6 bases). V dropped 6 bases and J dropped 6 bases, with 11 bases sitting between them. The CDR3 consists of 13 residues. The CDR3 nucleotides read TGTGCCAGCAGCCGAAACAGGGCCGGGGAGCTGTTTTTT. The encoded protein is CASSRNRAGELFF.

The rearrangement links TRBV6-4 to TRBJ1-5; TRBD1 might be the D (5 bases). The CDR3 has 13 residues. V lost 3 bases and J lost 2, with 5 bases in between. Germline V gives CDR1 MRHNA, CDR2 SNTAGT. CDR3 residues: CASSEQGNQPQHF. As DNA, the CDR3 is TGTGCCAGCAGTGAACAGGGCAATCAGCCCCAGCATTTT.

The chain has TRBV19 and TRBJ2-7, with D possibly called TRBD1 or TRBD2 (5 bases each). V lost 5 bases and J lost 2, with 13 bases in between. Looked up from germline, CDR1 is LNHDA and CDR2 is SQIVND (reference sequence). The CDR3 extends over 14 amino acids. DNA for the CDR3: TGTGCCAGTAGTTCACCGGGACGCACCTACGAGCAGTACTTC. Its protein product is CASSSPGRTYEQYF.

The rearrangement uses TRBV5-5 and TRBJ2-5; D is perhaps TRBD1 or TRBD2 (6 bases each). V was pared by 4 bases and J by 4 bases, with 14 bases between. This CDR3 is built from 14 residues. Germline V gives CDR1 SGHKS, CDR2 YYEKEE (reference sequence). The DNA of the CDR3 is TGTGCCAGCAGCCAACCAGAGGGGGGAGAGACCCAGTACTTC. The encoded protein is CASSQPEGGETQYF.

The chain links TRBV5-4 to TRBJ1-2; tentatively, D is TRBD1 (6 bases). V lost 6 bases and J lost 1, with 19 bases in between. CDR1 is SGHNT, CDR2 YYREEE, per germline (reference sequence). The CDR3 is 16 amino acids. In nucleotides, the CDR3 is TGTGCCAGCACCCCACTGAGGGGGGAACTTAACTATGGCTACACCTTC. Translated, it gives CASTPLRGELNYGYTF.

CDR3 protein: CSASGTGVRNYGYTF. CDR3 nucleotides: TGCAGTGCTAGTGGAACAGGGGTGAGGAACTATGGCTACACCTTC. V gene TRBV20-1 combines with J gene TRBJ1-2; 7 nucleotides align to TRBD1. The germline V gene encodes CDR1 DFQATT and CDR2 SNEGSKA (reference sequence). Trimming removed 3 bases from V and 2 bases from J; junction bases left unmatched: 9. This CDR3 spans 15 amino acids.

The chain links TRBV18 to TRBJ1-6; D unclear. Germline assignment: CDR1 KGHSH and CDR2 LQKENI. The CDR3 is 13 residues long. V gave up 4 bases and J gave up 4 bases, with 5 bases separating them. Here the CDR3 DNA reads TGTGCCAGCTCACGGGATTATAATTCACCCCTCCACTTT. Translated: CASSRDYNSPLHF.

The chain couples TRBV6-5 to TRBJ2-7; TRBD1 aligns across 7 bases. CDR1 MNHEY and CDR2 SVGAGI come from the germline V gene. Losses at the gene ends were 6 bases for V and 4 bases for J; bases not matched to a gene: 9. The CDR3 is 14 amino acids. The CDR3 spells CASRVPGQSYEQYF. The DNA for the CDR3 is TGTGCCAGCAGGGTACCGGGACAGAGTTACGAGCAGTACTTC.

The V call is TRBV20-1, the J call TRBJ1-6; D remains ambiguous. Germline V gene lookup returns CDR1 DFQATT and CDR2 SNEGSKA (reference sequence). Trimming removed 6 bases from V and 9 bases from J, with 9 bases in between. This CDR3 is built from 11 residues. CDR3 loop: CSAHPASPLHF. The CDR3 region has the DNA TGCAGTGCCCACCCAGCTTCACCCCTCCACTTT.

The V gene is TRBV5-1, the J gene TRBJ2-2; tentatively, D is TRBD1 (5 bases). The CDR3 is 15 amino acids. CDR1 and CDR2 from the germline V gene are SGHRS and YFSETQ. Trimming cost V 7 bases and J 4 bases, with 17 bases left between them. Here the CDR3 reads CASHYLGASTGELFF. In nucleotides, the CDR3 is TGCGCCAGCCATTACTTAGGGGCGAGCACCGGGGAGCTGTTTTTT.

V usage is TRBV5-4 and J usage is TRBJ2-7; D may be TRBD2 (6 bases). Germline lookup yields CDR1 SGHNT and CDR2 YYREEE (reference sequence). The CDR3 totals 14 residues. V dropped 1 base and J dropped 6 bases, with 14 bases sitting between them. DNA of the CDR3: TGTGCCAGCAGCTTGAACCCTAGCGTTTTCGAGCAGTACTTC. Encoded protein: CASSLNPSVFEQYF.

The CDR3 nucleotides are TGTGCCAGCAGGACTCTAGCGGCCTACAATGAGCAGTTCTTC. Protein product: CASRTLAAYNEQFF. The V and J genes are TRBV28 and TRBJ2-1; 7 nucleotides match TRBD2. The V and J ends lost 6 bases and 2 bases, in that order; junction bases with no gene match: 4. The CDR3 totals 14 residues. Looked up from germline, CDR1 is MDHEN and CDR2 is SYDVKM.

The V gene is TRBV28, the J gene TRBJ1-2; unclear D gene. The V end was cut by 6 bases, the J end by 8 bases, with 16 bases between. From germline, CDR1 is MDHEN and CDR2 SYDVKM. This CDR3 comprises 13 residues. The DNA of the CDR3 is TGTGCCAGCAGCCGCCCGCAGGCGTGGGGCTACACCTTC. Protein product: CASSRPQAWGYTF.

The V call is TRBV6-6, the J call TRBJ1-2; TRBD1 aligns across 7 bases. Germline CDR1 reads MNHNY; CDR2 reads SVGAGI (reference sequence). V shed 5 bases and J 1 base; nucleotides not matched to a gene: 4. The CDR3 contains 14 residues. The CDR3 DNA reads TGTGCCAGCAGTGAGGACAGGAGTAACTATGGCTACACCTTC. Residues: CASSEDRSNYGYTF.